This T cell receptor beta chain is drawn from a study of response to subunit inactivated influenza vaccine. TCRdb ran MiXCR on the RT-PCR reads and lists one entry per CDR3 protein. The table has 700,000 to 800,000 distinct CDR3 sequences, 15% to 20% seen once. The study, taken as a whole, reports: Few additional T cells are recruited per seasonal influenza vaccination, authors suggested.

Remarks on this clonotype: Its antigen is undetermined.

The CDR3 covers 14 residues. In germline, CDR1 is SEHNR, CDR2 FQNEAQ (reference sequence). Trimming removed 3 bases at V and 6 bases at J, with 12 bases between. This chain connects TRBV7-9 to TRBJ2-1, with D perhaps matching TRBD2 (5 bases). This specimen was PBMCs from blood, taken less than 6 days after vaccination. This receptor was obtained from a man aged 45 to 65 who received an inactivated influenza vaccine. In nucleotides, the CDR3 is TGTGCCAGCAGCTTTGGAGCGGAGATCAATGAGCAGTTCTTC. Protein: CASSFGAEINEQFF. Drawing the rest from reference TRBV7-9 and TRBJ2-1, the complete variable domain is DTGVSQNPRHKITKRGQNVTFRCDPISEHNRLYWYRQTLGQGPEFLTYFQNEAQLEKSRLLSDRFSAERPKGSFSTLEIQRTEQGDSAMYLCASSFGAEINEQFFGPGTRLTVL.